The clone carrying this T cell receptor beta chain has a handful of counts. The sample belongs to a study of PD-1 and CTLA-4 blockade in melanoma. The table came from immunoSEQ multiplex PCR; TCRdb's copy has only in-frame clones and leaves some out. The sample lists around 15,000 clones; around two thirds were seen once. This CDR3 region has 11 residues. Germline values: CDR1 SQVTM, CDR2 ANQGSEA. The ends were cut back, 0 bases at V and 11 bases at J, with 10 bases in the middle. The source of this sequence is a human donor with melanoma. Source: CD8+ T cells from peripheral blood, taken from a patient given anti-PD-1 treatment. The chain combines TRBV29-1 with TRBJ1-1; D is unresolved. CDR3 bases: TGCAGCGTTGAAGATCGATTGGAGGCTTTCTTT. As protein: CSVEDRLEAFF.